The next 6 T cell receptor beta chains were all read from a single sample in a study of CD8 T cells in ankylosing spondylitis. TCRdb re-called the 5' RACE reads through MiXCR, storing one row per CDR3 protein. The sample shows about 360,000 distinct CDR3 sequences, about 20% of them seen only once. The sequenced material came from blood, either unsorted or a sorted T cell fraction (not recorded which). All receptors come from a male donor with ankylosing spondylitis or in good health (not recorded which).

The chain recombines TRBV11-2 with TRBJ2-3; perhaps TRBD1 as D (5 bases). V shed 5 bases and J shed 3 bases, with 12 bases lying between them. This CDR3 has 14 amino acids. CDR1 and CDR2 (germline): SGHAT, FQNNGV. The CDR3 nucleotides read TGTGCCAGCAGCGACCCAGGGTGGACAGATACGCAGTATTTT. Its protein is CASSDPGWTDTQYF. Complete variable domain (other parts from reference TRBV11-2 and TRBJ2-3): EAGVAQSPRYKIIEKRQSVAFWCNPISGHATLYWYQQILGQGPKLLIQFQNNGVVDDSQLPKDRFSAERLKGVDSTLKIQPAKLEDSAVYLCASSDPGWTDTQYFGPGTRLTVL.

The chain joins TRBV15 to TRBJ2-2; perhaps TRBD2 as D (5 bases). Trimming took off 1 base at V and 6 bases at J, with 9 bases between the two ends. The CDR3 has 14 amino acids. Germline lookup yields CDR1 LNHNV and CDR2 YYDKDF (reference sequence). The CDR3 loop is CATSRVRVAGELFF. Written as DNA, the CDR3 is TGTGCCACCAGCAGAGTGAGGGTGGCCGGGGAGCTGTTTTTT.

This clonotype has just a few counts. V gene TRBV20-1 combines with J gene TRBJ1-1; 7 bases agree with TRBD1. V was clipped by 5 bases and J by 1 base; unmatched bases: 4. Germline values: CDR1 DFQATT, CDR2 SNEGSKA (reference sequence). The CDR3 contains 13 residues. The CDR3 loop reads CSASGGSNTEAFF. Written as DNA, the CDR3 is TGCAGTGCTTCAGGGGGATCGAACACTGAAGCTTTCTTT.

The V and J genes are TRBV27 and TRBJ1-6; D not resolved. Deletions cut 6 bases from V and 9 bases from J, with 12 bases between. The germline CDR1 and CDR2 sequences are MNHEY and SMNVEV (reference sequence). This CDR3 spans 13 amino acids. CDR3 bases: TGTGCCAGCAGCCTTTATTCAAGTTCACCCCTCCACTTT. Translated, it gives CASSLYSSSPLHF.

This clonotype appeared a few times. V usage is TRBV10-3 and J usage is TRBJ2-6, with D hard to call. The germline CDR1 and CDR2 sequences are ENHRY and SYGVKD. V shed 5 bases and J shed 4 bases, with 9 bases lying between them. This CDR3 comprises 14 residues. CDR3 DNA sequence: TGTGCCATCAGTATCGAGAGAGGGGCCAACGTCCTGACTTTC. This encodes CAISIERGANVLTF.

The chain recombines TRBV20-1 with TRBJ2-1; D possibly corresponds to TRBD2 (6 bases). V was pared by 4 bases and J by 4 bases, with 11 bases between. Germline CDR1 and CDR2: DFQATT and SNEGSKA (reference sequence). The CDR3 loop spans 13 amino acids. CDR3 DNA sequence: TGCAGTGCTAACGGGGGAAGGTACAATGAGCAGTTCTTC. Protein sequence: CSANGGRYNEQFF.